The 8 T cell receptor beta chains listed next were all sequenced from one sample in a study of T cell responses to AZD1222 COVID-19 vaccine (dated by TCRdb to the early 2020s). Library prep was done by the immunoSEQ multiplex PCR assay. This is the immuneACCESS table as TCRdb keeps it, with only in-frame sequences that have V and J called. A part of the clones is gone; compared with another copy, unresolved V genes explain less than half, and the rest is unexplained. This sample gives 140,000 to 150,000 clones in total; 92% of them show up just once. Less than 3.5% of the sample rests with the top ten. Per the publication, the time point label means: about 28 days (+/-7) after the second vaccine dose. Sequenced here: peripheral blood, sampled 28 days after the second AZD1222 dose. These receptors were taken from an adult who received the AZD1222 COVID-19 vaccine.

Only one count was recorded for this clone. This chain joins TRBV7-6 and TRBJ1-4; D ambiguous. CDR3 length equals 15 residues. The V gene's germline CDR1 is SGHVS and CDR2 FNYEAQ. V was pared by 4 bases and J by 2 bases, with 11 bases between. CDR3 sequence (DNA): TGTGCCAGCAGCTCAAATTCTGGGACTAATGAAAAACTGTTTTTT. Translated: CASSSNSGTNEKLFF. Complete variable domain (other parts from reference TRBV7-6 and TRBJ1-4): GAGVSQSPRYKVTKRGQDVALRCDPISGHVSLYWYRQALGQGPEFLTYFNYEAQQDKSGLPNDRFSAERPEGSISTLTIQRTEQRDSAMYRCASSSNSGTNEKLFFGSGTQLSVL.

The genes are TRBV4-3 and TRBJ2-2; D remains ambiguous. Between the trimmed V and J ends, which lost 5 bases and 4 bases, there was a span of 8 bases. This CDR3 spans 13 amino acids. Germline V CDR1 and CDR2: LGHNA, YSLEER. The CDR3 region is CASSGYGTGELFF. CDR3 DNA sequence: TGCGCCAGCAGCGGCTACGGCACCGGGGAGCTGTTTTTT.

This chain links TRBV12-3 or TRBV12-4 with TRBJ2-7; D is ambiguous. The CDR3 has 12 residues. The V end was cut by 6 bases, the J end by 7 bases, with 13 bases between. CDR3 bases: TGTGCCAGCAGCCGACACCTACGTGAGCAGTACTTC. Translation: CASSRHLREQYF.

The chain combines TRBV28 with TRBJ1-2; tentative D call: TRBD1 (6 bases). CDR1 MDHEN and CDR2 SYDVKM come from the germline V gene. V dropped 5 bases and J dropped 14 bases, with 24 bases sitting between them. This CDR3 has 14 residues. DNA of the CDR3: TGTGCCAGCAGTCCAAACCCTGGGACACGGCATAGGACCTTC. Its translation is CASSPNPGTRHRTF.

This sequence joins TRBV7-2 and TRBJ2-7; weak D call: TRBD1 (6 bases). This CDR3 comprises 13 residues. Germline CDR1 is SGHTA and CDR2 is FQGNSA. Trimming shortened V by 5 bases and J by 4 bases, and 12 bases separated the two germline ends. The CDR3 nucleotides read TGTGCCAGCAGCCCCGGGACATCTTACGAGCAGTACTTC. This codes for CASSPGTSYEQYF.

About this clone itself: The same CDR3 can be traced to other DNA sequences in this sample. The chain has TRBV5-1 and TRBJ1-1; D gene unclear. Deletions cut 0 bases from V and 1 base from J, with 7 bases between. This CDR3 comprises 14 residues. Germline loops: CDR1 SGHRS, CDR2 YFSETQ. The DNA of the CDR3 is TGCGCCAGCAGCTTGGGTTCAGGGAACACTGAAGCTTTCTTT. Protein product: CASSLGSGNTEAFF. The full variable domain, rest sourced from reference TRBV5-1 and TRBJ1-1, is KAGVTQTPRYLIKTRGQQVTLSCSPISGHRSVSWYQQTPGQGLQFLFEYFSETQRNKGNFPGRFSGRQFSNSRSEMNVSTLELGDSALYLCASSLGSGNTEAFFGQGTRLTVV.

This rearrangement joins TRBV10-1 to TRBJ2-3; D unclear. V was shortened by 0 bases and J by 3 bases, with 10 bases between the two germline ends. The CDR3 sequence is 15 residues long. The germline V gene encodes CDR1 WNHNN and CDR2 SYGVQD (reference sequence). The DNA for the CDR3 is TGCGCCAGCAGTGAGTCGGCCCTTGAAACAGATACGCAGTATTTT. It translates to CASSESALETDTQYF.

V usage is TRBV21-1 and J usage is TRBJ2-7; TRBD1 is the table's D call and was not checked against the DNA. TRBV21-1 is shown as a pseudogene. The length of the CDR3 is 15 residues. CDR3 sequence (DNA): TGTGCCAGCAGCAAATTCGGGGGGACAGGGGGCGAGCAGTACTTC. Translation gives CASSKFGGTGGEQYF.